The clone carrying this T cell receptor (beta chain) has just a few counts. As yet, its antigen is unknown. Distinct nucleotide sequences in the sample also encode this CDR3. This sample was taken from a study of cytomegalovirus exposure and HLA in healthy donors. Study details: About 82 million unique TCRs from HLA-typed donors were held in an early release of data.

Regarding the study as a whole: Most subjects' HLA-A and HLA-B alleles were reportedly predicted from TCR beta sequences. Common viral pathogens seemed to be connected with several of the most significant clusters, according to a later analysis.

The primer mix had 60 Vbeta and 13 Jbeta primers. TCRdb's table, derived via immunoSEQ multiplex PCR, lists solely in-frame clones and lacks some. This table has about 130,000 clones, around 9% appearing once. Deletions cut 0 bases from V and 0 bases from J, with 13 bases between. Germline V CDR1 and CDR2: SGDLS, YYNGEE. The CDR3 length is 18 residues. Sequencing input: PBMCs. The V gene is TRBV9, the J gene TRBJ1-6, with no clear D. This receptor was identified in a woman between 40 and 50 years old in good health and CMV-seropositive. The DNA of the CDR3 is TGTGCCAGCAGCGTAGACGGGTTGGGTGACTCCTATAATTCACCCCTCCACTTT. Residues: CASSVDGLGDSYNSPLHF.